This T cell receptor beta chain was recorded in a study of cytomegalovirus exposure and HLA in healthy donors. Germline V CDR1 and CDR2: SEHNR, FQNEAQ (reference sequence). CDR3 length equals 14 residues. V was pared by 3 bases and J by 4 bases, with 11 bases between. On this clone itself: Its cognate antigen is unknown.

Researchers ran the PCR with 60 Vbeta and 13 Jbeta primers. TCRdb's table, derived via immunoSEQ multiplex PCR, lists solely in-frame clones and lacks some. This sample has around 130,000 clones, with around 70% found just once. The study's findings and limits: Later analysis indicated greater clonal expansion among HLA-associated TCR beta chains than among equally common other chains. Researchers counted around 180 TCR beta chains as cytomegalovirus-associated.

Sequencing input: PBMCs. The source of this sequence is a man aged 35 to 55 in good health and CMV-seropositive. The chain is built from TRBV7-9 and TRBJ2-3; D is perhaps TRBD2 (6 bases). CDR3 residues: CASSLGSGADTQYF. CDR3 DNA: TGTGCCAGCAGCTTGGGCTCGGGGGCAGATACGCAGTATTTT.